Each of the 2 T cell receptor beta chains below was sequenced from the same sample in a study of beta chain features in type 1 diabetes. Expressed TCRB transcripts were sequenced, since all the RNA that had been isolated was reverse transcribed. This table comes from immunoSEQ multiplex PCR, and its TCRdb copy is limited to in-frame clones, with some not included. The data hold 240,000 or so clones, with around 65% observed a single time. The sequencing input was naive CD4+ T cells from blood. The receptors were gathered from a man aged 25 to 40 in good health.

The chain is built from TRBV2 and TRBJ2-1; 7 bases align to TRBD1. This CDR3 is 20 amino acids long. Germline V gene lookup returns CDR1 SNHLY and CDR2 FYNNEI. Trimming cost V 4 bases and J 7 bases; bases outside gene matches: 25. The CDR3 region is CASSGRRDRVTVRGWNEQFF. The CDR3 DNA reads TGTGCCAGCAGTGGTAGACGGGACCGCGTTACGGTCAGGGGGTGGAATGAGCAGTTCTTC.

This chain links TRBV7-9 with TRBJ2-5; D is undetermined. Trimming removed 6 bases at V and 5 bases at J, with 13 bases between. Germline-derived CDR1 and CDR2 are SEHNR and FQNEAQ (reference sequence). CDR3 size: 13 residues. CDR3 DNA: TGTGCCAGCAGGAGTCCATCTGAGGAGACCCAGTACTTC. Its translation is CASRSPSEETQYF.